Listed below are T cell receptor beta chains from one sample, sequenced in a study of blood T cell repertoires in COVID-19. Sequencing was performed with immunoSEQ multiplex PCR; in TCRdb, only in-frame clones are kept and a portion is missing. The sample includes under 95,000 clones, 80% to 90% of them seen just once. The sequenced sample was peripheral blood. These receptors originate from a woman aged 45 to 65 with acute or convalescent COVID-19. Each CDR3 is given with its conserved first and last residue. D genes are given only for firm matches. Clone size is not always given. Where it is, it says once, few, many or a class for expanded clones.

j_gene,abundance,v_gene,len,d_gene,CDR3nt,CDR3aa
TRBJ2-3,once,TRBV3-1/TRBV3-2,15,TRBD1,TGTGCCAGCAGCCTAACAGGGGGCTGGACAGATACGCAGTATTTT,CASSLTGGWTDTQYF
TRBJ1-4,once,TRBV30,14,TRBD1,TGTGCCTGGAGACAGACAGGGTTAAATGAAAAACTGTTTTTT,CAWRQTGLNEKLFF
TRBJ1-2,.,TRBV27,15,.,TGTGCCAGCAGTTCTCCGGGGGGTGCCAACTATGGCTACACCTTC,CASSSPGGANYGYTF
TRBJ1-1,.,TRBV7-8,16,.,TGTGCCAGCAGCTTCCCGGGGGGTGCAGGGAACACTGAAGCTTTCTTT,CASSFPGGAGNTEAFF
TRBJ1-2,once,TRBV29-1,10,.,TGCAGCGTTGAGGAGTATGGCTACACCTTC,CSVEEYGYTF
TRBJ2-7,.,TRBV2,15,TRBD1,TGTGCCAGCAGTCTGGAGACAGGGGAATCCTACGAGCAGTACTTC,CASSLETGESYEQYF
TRBJ1-3,few,TRBV18,16,TRBD1,TGTGCCAGCTCACCGGGACAGTCTCGAGGTGGAAACACCATATATTTT,CASSPGQSRGGNTIYF
TRBJ1-5,.,TRBV5-6,17,TRBD1,TGTGCCAGCAGCTTTTATCGGTCAGGGGGATCTAATCAGCCCCAGCATTTT,CASSFYRSGGSNQPQHF
TRBJ1-2,.,TRBV10-3,13,.,TGTGCCATCAGTGAGTCTAGAGATTATGGCTACACCTTC,CAISESRDYGYTF
TRBJ2-1,.,TRBV6-1,16,TRBD1,TGTGCCAGCAGTGCGAGGTGGGACAGGGGGCTGAATGAGCAGTTCTTC,CASSARWDRGLNEQFF
TRBJ1-4,.,TRBV2,15,.,TGTGCCAGCAGTTTTATCAGCACGGGTAATGAAAAACTGTTTTTT,CASSFISTGNEKLFF
TRBJ2-7,.,TRBV7-8,15,TRBD2,TGTGCCAGCAGCCTCACTAGCGGGGGGCCCTACGAGCAGTACTTC,CASSLTSGGPYEQYF
TRBJ2-5,.,TRBV5-4,14,TRBD1,TGTGCCAGCAGTATGGGGACAGGGGAAGAGACCCAGTACTTC,CASSMGTGEETQYF
TRBJ1-1,.,TRBV11-1,13,.,TGTGCCAGCAGCTTACGACAGTACACTGAAGCTTTCTTT,CASSLRQYTEAFF
TRBJ1-3,.,TRBV29-1,15,.,TGCAGCGTTGATAGCGGGTCGGGCGCTGGAAACACCATATATTTT,CSVDSGSGAGNTIYF
TRBJ2-2,.,TRBV5-1,15,TRBD1,TGCGCCAGCAGCACCCGGGACAGGGCGTCCGGGGAGCTGTTTTTT,CASSTRDRASGELFF
TRBJ1-2,.,TRBV7-2,13,.,TGTGCCAGCAGCCCCCCGGGGTCCTATGGCTACACCTTC,CASSPPGSYGYTF
TRBJ2-2,.,TRBV6-2/TRBV6-3,13,.,TGTGCCAGCAGTTACAGCACAGCCGGGGAGCTGTTTTTT,CASSYSTAGELFF
TRBJ2-1,few,TRBV7-3,16,.,TGTGCCAGCAGCCCGAACGGACAGAGCTCCTACAATGAGCAGTTCTTC,CASSPNGQSSYNEQFF
TRBJ2-1,.,TRBV6-5,14,TRBD2,TGTGCCAGCAACCCAGGGCTAGCGGGTAATGAGCAGTTCTTC,CASNPGLAGNEQFF
TRBJ2-5,.,TRBV5-8,13,TRBD1,TGTGCCAGCAGCACAGGGGTCCAGGGGACCCAGTACTTC,CASSTGVQGTQYF
TRBJ2-5,.,TRBV9,12,.,TGTGCCAGCAGCTCCAATGAAGAGACCCAGTACTTC,CASSSNEETQYF
TRBJ1-6,.,TRBV19,14,TRBD1,TGTGCCAGCTCGGACAGGACGCACAATTCACCCCTCCACTTT,CASSDRTHNSPLHF
TRBJ1-2,.,TRBV7-9,16,TRBD1,TGTGCCAGCAGCCCCTCTTCGGGACAGGGGGCTTGGGGCTACACCTTC,CASSPSSGQGAWGYTF
TRBJ1-2,.,TRBV5-6,12,.,TGTGCCAGCAGCTTGCGGGATTCCGGCTACACCTTC,CASSLRDSGYTF
TRBJ1-6,.,TRBV5-1,15,.,TGCGCCAGCAGCTTAGCCGGGACTGCCCTTTCACCCCTCCACTTT,CASSLAGTALSPLHF
TRBJ2-7,.,TRBV5-1,15,.,TGCGCCAGCAGCTTCTCGACAGATGACTGGGGCGAGCAGTACTTC,CASSFSTDDWGEQYF
TRBJ1-5,.,TRBV4-1,13,.,TGCGCCAGCAGCCAAGCGTTGGGCCAGCCCCAGCATTTT,CASSQALGQPQHF
TRBJ2-1,.,TRBV15,15,.,TGTGCCACCAGGGCCACAGGGAGCTCCTACAATGAGCAGTTCTTC,CATRATGSSYNEQFF
TRBJ1-2,.,TRBV7-2,16,TRBD1,TGTGCCAGCAGTTCTACCGGGACAGGGGTTATGGGTGGCTACACCTTC,CASSSTGTGVMGGYTF
TRBJ2-1,.,TRBV7-6,15,TRBD1,TGTGCCAGCAGCTCGGGACAGGGTTCCTACAATGAGCAGTTCTTC,CASSSGQGSYNEQFF
TRBJ2-7,.,TRBV9,16,TRBD1,TGTGCCAGCAGCGCCAATCCGGGACAGGGGACCTACGAGCAGTACTTC,CASSANPGQGTYEQYF
TRBJ1-6,.,TRBV5-1,15,.,TGCGCCAGCAGCTCGGGGCAGGGGATGAATTCACCCCTCCACTTT,CASSSGQGMNSPLHF
TRBJ2-2,.,TRBV2,16,TRBD2,TGTGCCAGCAGCCTTAGCGGGGGGGCGGTTACCGGGGAGCTGTTTTTT,CASSLSGGAVTGELFF
TRBJ1-2,.,TRBV7-8,15,TRBD1,TGTGCCAGCAGCTTTTCCAGACAGGGGGGCTATGGCTACACCTTC,CASSFSRQGGYGYTF
TRBJ1-2,.,TRBV2,13,.,TGTGCCAGCAGCGCGACAGAGAACTATGGCTACACCTTC,CASSATENYGYTF
TRBJ1-1,.,TRBV4-3,14,.,TGCGCCAGCAGCCAAGATCTAGGTCGGGTTGAAGCTTTCTTT,CASSQDLGRVEAFF
TRBJ1-1,.,TRBV7-2,12,.,TGTGCCAGCAGCTTTCCAGGTACTGAAGCTTTCTTT,CASSFPGTEAFF
TRBJ1-2,few,TRBV18,14,.,TGTGCCAGCTCACCCAGCGGGGTACCATATGGCTACACCTTC,CASSPSGVPYGYTF
TRBJ1-3,.,TRBV9,14,.,TGTGCCAGCAGCCCAGGTGGTACTGGAAACACCATATATTTT,CASSPGGTGNTIYF
TRBJ1-1,.,TRBV6-2/TRBV6-3,14,TRBD1,TGTGCCAGCAGTTACTCAGCTTCAGGGGGTCGAGCTTTCTTT,CASSYSASGGRAFF
TRBJ1-5,.,TRBV14,14,TRBD1,TGTGCCAGCAGCCAATCAGGGGGAGATCAGCCCCAGCATTTT,CASSQSGGDQPQHF
TRBJ2-2,.,TRBV24-1,14,TRBD1,TGTGCCACCTCCGGGACAGTTAACACCGGGGAGCTGTTTTTT,CATSGTVNTGELFF
TRBJ1-2,.,TRBV10-3,13,TRBD1,TGTGCCATCAGCCAGGGACAGGGCTATGGCTACACCTTC,CAISQGQGYGYTF
TRBJ1-1,.,TRBV6-5,13,TRBD1,TGTGCCAGCAAAGGGACAGCAAACACTGAAGCTTTCTTT,CASKGTANTEAFF
TRBJ2-5,.,TRBV6-5,13,.,TGTGCCAGCAGAATCTCGTACCAAGAGACCCAGTACTTC,CASRISYQETQYF
TRBJ2-5,.,TRBV6-5,14,TRBD2,TGTGCCAGCAGTTCGGGAGGGCCTAAGGGGACCCAGTACTTC,CASSSGGPKGTQYF